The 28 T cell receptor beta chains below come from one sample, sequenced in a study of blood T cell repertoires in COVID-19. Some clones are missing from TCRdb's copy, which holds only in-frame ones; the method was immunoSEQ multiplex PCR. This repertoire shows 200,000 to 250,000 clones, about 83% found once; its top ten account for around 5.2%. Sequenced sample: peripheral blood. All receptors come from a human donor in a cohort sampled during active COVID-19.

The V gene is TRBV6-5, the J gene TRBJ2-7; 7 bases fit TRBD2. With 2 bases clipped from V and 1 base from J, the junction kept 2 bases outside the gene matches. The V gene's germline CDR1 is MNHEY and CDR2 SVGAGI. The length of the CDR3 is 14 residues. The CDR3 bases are TGTGCCAGCAGTTACAGCGGGGCTTCCTACGAGCAGTACTTC. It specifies CASSYSGASYEQYF.

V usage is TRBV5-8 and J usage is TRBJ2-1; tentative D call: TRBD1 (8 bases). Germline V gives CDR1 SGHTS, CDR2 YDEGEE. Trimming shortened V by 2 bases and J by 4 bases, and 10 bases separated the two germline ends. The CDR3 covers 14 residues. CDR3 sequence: CASSLQGGYNEQFF. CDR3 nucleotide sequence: TGTGCCAGCAGCTTACAGGGGGGGTACAATGAGCAGTTCTTC.

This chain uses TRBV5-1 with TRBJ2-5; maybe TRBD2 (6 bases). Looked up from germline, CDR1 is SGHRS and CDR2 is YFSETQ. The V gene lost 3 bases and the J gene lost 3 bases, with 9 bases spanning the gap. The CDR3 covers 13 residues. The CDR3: CASSWEAEETQYF. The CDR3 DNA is TGCGCCAGCAGCTGGGAGGCAGAAGAGACCCAGTACTTC.

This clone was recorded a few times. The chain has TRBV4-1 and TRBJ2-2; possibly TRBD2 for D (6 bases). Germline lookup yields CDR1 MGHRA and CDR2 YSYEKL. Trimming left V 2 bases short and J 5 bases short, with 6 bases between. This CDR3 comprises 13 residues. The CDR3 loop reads CASSQRGTGELFF. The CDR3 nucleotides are TGCGCCAGCAGCCAACGGGGGACCGGGGAGCTGTTTTTT.

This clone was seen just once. DNA for the CDR3: TGTGCCAGCAGCTTAAGCCCCCGGGGGGGCTTAGGGCAGCCCCAGCATTTT. As protein: CASSLSPRGGLGQPQHF. The chain joins TRBV7-9 to TRBJ1-5; weak D call: TRBD1 (6 bases). Germline V gene data show CDR1 as SEHNR and CDR2 as FQNEAQ (reference sequence). This CDR3 has 17 amino acids. Trimming removed 2 bases at V and 7 bases at J, with 21 bases between.

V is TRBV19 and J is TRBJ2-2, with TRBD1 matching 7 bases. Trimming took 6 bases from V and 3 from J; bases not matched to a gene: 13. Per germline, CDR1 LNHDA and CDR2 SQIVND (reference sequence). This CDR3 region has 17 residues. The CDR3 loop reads CASSKGHGQDYTGELFF. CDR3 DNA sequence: TGTGCCAGTAGCAAGGGACACGGACAGGATTACACCGGGGAGCTGTTTTTT.

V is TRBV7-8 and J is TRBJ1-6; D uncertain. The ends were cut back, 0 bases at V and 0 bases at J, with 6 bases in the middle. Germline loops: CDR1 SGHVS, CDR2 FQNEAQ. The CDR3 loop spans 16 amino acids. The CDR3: CASSLAASSYNSPLHF. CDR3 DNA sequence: TGTGCCAGCAGCTTAGCAGCGAGCTCCTATAATTCACCCCTCCACTTT.

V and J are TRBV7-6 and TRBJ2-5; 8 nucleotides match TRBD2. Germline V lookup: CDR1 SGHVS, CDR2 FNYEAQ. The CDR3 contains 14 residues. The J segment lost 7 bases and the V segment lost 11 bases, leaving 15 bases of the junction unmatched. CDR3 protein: CASQKAGGPGTQYF. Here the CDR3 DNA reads TGTGCCTCCCAGAAGGCGGGGGGCCCCGGGACCCAGTACTTC.

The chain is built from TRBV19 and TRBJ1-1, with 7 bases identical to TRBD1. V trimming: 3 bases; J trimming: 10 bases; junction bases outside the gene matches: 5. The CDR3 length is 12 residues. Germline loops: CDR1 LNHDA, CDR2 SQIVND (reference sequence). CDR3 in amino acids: CASSIQGERAFF. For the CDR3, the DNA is TGTGCCAGTAGTATCCAGGGGGAGAGAGCTTTCTTT.

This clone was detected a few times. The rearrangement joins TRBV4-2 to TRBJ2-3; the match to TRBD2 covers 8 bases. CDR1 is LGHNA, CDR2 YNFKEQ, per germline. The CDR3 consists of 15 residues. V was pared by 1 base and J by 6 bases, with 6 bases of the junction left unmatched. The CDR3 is CASSQVRLARDTQYF. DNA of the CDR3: TGTGCCAGCAGCCAAGTAAGACTAGCGAGGGATACGCAGTATTTT.

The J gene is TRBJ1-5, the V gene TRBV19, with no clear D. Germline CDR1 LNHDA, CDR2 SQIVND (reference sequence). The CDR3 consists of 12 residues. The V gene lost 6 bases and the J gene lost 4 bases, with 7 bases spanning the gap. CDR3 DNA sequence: TGTGCCAGTAGAGAGATAAATCAGCCCCAGCATTTT. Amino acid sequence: CASREINQPQHF.

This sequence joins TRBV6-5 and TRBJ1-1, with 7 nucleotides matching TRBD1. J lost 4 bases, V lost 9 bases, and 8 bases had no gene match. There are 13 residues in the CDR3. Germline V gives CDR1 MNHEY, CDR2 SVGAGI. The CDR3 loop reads CASYRGLGTEAFF. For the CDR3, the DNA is TGTGCCAGTTACAGGGGTTTGGGCACTGAAGCTTTCTTT.

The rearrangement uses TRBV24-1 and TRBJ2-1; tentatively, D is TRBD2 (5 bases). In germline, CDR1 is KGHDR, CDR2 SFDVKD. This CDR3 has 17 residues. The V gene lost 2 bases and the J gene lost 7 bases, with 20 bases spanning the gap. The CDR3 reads CATSDSSHSGFGNEQFF. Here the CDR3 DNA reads TGTGCCACCAGTGATTCCTCTCATTCGGGGTTCGGGAATGAGCAGTTCTTC.

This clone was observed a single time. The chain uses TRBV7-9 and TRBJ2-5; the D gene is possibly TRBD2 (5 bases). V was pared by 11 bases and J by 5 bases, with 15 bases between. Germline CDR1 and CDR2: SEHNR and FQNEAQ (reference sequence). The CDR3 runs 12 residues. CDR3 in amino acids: CAGEDRGETQYF. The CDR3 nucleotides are TGTGCCGGAGAGGATCGAGGGGAGACCCAGTACTTC.

CDR3 in amino acids: CSVTGQDESPYGYTF. CDR3 coding DNA: TGCAGCGTTACCGGACAGGACGAATCCCCCTATGGCTACACCTTC. J is TRBJ1-2 and V is TRBV29-1, with 7 nucleotides matching TRBD1. Trimming at V came to 5 bases and at J to 4 bases, leaving 13 bases not matched to a gene. Per the germline V gene, CDR1 is SQVTM and CDR2 is ANQGSEA. This CDR3 has 15 amino acids.

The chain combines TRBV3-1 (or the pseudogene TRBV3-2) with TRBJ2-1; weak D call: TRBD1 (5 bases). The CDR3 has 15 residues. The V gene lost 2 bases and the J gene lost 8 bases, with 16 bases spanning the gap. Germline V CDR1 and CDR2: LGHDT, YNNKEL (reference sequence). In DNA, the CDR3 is TGTGCCAGCAGCCAACCCCAAGGGGCGACCGATGAGCAGTTCTTC. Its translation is CASSQPQGATDEQFF.

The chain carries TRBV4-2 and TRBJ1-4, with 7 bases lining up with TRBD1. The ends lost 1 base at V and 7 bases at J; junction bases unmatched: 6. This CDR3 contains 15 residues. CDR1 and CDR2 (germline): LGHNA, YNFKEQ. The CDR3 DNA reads TGTGCCAGCAGCCAAGGACAGGGTCTGAGTGAAAAACTGTTTTTT. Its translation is CASSQGQGLSEKLFF.

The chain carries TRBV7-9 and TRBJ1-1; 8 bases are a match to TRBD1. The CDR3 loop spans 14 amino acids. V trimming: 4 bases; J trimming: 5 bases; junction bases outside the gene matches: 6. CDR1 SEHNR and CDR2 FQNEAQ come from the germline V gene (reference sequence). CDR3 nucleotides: TGTGCCAGCAGCTCAGGGGGCGCGGGGACTGAAGCTTTCTTT. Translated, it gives CASSSGGAGTEAFF.

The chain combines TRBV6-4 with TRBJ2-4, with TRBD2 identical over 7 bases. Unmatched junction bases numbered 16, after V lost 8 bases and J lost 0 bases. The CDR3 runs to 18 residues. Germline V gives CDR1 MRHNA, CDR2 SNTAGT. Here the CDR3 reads CASGTRERFFLAKNIQYF. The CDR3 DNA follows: TGTGCCAGCGGAACGCGGGAGAGATTTTTCCTAGCCAAAAACATTCAGTACTTC.

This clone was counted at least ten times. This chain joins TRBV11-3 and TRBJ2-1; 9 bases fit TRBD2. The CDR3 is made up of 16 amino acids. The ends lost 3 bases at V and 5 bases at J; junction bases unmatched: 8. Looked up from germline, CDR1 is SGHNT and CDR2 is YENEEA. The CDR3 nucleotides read TGTGCCAGCAGCTTGGATGGGCGGGGGGGAGACAATGAGCAGTTCTTC. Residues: CASSLDGRGGDNEQFF. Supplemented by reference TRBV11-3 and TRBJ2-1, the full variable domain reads EAGVVQSPRYKIIEKKQPVAFWCNPISGHNTLYWYLQNLGQGPELLIRYENEEAVDDSQLPKDRFSAERLKGVDSTLKIQPAELGDSAVYLCASSLDGRGGDNEQFFGPGTRLTVL.

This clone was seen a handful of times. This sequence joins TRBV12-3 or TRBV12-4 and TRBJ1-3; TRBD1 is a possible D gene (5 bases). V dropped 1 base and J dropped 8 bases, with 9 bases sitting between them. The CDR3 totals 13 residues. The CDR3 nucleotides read TGTGCCAGCAGTTTAGTTTCCAGGGACACCATATATTTT. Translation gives CASSLVSRDTIYF.

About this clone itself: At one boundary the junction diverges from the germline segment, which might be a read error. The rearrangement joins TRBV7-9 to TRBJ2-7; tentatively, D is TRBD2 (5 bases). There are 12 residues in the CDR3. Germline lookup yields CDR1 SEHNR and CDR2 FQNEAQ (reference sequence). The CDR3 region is CASSSGGRLGAF. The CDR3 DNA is TGTGCCAGCAGCTCTGGAGGCCGCCTTGGCGCCTTC.

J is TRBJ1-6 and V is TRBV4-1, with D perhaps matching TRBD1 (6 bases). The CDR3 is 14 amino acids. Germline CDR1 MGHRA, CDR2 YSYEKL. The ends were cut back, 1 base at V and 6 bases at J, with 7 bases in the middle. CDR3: CASSQVGGNSPLHF. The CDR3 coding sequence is TGCGCCAGCAGCCAAGTAGGGGGTAATTCACCCCTCCACTTT.

In DNA form, the CDR3 reads TGTGCCAGCAGCTTAGCGGGATCGACAGGAGGAAACACCATATATTTT. It encodes CASSLAGSTGGNTIYF. V is TRBV7-9 and J is TRBJ1-3; perhaps TRBD1 as D (6 bases). V gave up 0 bases and J gave up 4 bases, with 13 bases separating them. This CDR3 has 16 amino acids. From germline, CDR1 is SEHNR and CDR2 FQNEAQ (reference sequence).

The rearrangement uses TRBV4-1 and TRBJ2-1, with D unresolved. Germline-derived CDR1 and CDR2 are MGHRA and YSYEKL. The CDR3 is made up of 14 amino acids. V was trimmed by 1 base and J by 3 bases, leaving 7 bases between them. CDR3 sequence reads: CASSQVTDYNEQFF. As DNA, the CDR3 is TGCGCCAGCAGCCAAGTTACAGACTACAATGAGCAGTTCTTC.

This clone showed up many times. CDR3 in DNA: TGTGCCAGTTCCGTTGCACGACAGGGACGGCAGCCCCAGCATTTT. Translating it yields CASSVARQGRQPQHF. The chain links TRBV19 to TRBJ1-5; 7 bases map to TRBD1. This CDR3 has 15 residues. In germline, CDR1 is LNHDA, CDR2 SQIVND (reference sequence). After removal of 8 bases from V and 7 bases from J, the junction contained 14 bases not matched to a gene. The full variable domain, in which reference TRBV19 and TRBJ1-5 provide the parts outside the CDR3, is DGGITQSPKYLFRKEGQNVTLSCEQNLNHDAMYWYRQDPGQGLRLIYYSQIVNDFQKGDIAEGYSVSREKKESFPLTVTSAQKNPTAFYLCASSVARQGRQPQHFGDGTRLSIL.

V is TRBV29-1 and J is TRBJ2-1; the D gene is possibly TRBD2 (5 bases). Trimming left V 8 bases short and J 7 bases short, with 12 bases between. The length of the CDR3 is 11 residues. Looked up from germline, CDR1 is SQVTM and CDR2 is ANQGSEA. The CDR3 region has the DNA TGCAGCCTATCTAGCATGAATGAGCAGTTCTTC. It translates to CSLSSMNEQFF.

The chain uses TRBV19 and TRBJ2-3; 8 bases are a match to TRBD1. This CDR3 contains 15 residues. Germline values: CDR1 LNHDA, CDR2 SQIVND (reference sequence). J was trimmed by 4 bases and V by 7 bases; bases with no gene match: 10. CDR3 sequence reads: CASTPRRGRADTQYF. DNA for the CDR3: TGTGCCAGTACCCCTCGCAGGGGGCGCGCAGATACGCAGTATTTT.